These T cell receptor beta chains were read from a single sample in a study of blood T cell repertoires in COVID-19. Data came from immunoSEQ multiplex PCR; TCRdb stores just in-frame clones and leaves some out. The sample carries a few hundred thousand clones, roughly nine tenths recorded once. What was sequenced was peripheral blood. These receptors were obtained from a man in his sixties with acute or convalescent COVID-19. The CDR3 runs from the conserved cysteine through the conserved F or W. Each record gives: CDR3 DNA, CDR3 protein, D gene, clone size, J gene, V gene. The D gene is left open where the match is weak. Where a row states a size, it is once, few, many or the class of an expanded clone; other rows omit it.

DNA: TGTGCCAGCAGCCTGGTCGGGAGGGTCAGCACAGATACGCAGTATTTT
CDR3: CASSLVGRVSTDTQYF
D: TRBD2
size: once
J: TRBJ2-3
V: TRBV3-1/TRBV3-2

DNA: TGTGCCAGCAGTGAAGTGAGCGGGGGGCAGCCCCAGCATTTT
CDR3: CASSEVSGGQPQHF
D: -
size: -
J: TRBJ1-5
V: TRBV6-1

DNA: TGTGCCAGCAGTGAATGGGCTGTTAGCTCCTACGAGCAGTACTTC
CDR3: CASSEWAVSSYEQYF
D: -
size: -
J: TRBJ2-7
V: TRBV2

DNA: TGTGCCAGTAGTGCCCGGACAGGGGCCGGATGGGACGAGCAGTACTTC
CDR3: CASSARTGAGWDEQYF
D: TRBD1
size: -
J: TRBJ2-7
V: TRBV19

DNA: TGTGCCAGCAGTGAGAGTAGTAGCGGGAACAATGAGCAGTTCTTC
CDR3: CASSESSSGNNEQFF
D: TRBD2
size: -
J: TRBJ2-1
V: TRBV25-1

DNA: TGTGCCAGCAGTTCCCGCGCGGGAGCCACCGGGGAGCTGTTTTTT
CDR3: CASSSRAGATGELFF
D: TRBD2
size: -
J: TRBJ2-2
V: TRBV6-5

DNA: TGTGCCAGCAGTTTAGAGACTAGTTGGAATGAGCAGTTCTTC
CDR3: CASSLETSWNEQFF
D: -
size: -
J: TRBJ2-1
V: TRBV28

DNA: TGCGCCAGCAGCTTGGTACAGGAGGGAACTGAAGCTTTCTTT
CDR3: CASSLVQEGTEAFF
D: -
size: -
J: TRBJ1-1
V: TRBV5-1

DNA: TGTGCCAGCAGCTACGGGTCTAACTATGGCTACACCTTC
CDR3: CASSYGSNYGYTF
D: -
size: -
J: TRBJ1-2
V: TRBV7-2

DNA: TGTGCCAGCAGCCACAGGATTTCCTATGGCTACACCTTC
CDR3: CASSHRISYGYTF
D: -
size: -
J: TRBJ1-2
V: TRBV3-1/TRBV3-2

DNA: TGTGCCAGCCTTGGGACAGAAGAGACCCAGTACTTC
CDR3: CASLGTEETQYF
D: TRBD1
size: once
J: TRBJ2-5
V: TRBV18

DNA: TGTGCCAGCAGTTCGGGGTATGGCTACACCTTC
CDR3: CASSSGYGYTF
D: -
size: -
J: TRBJ1-2
V: TRBV28

DNA: TGTGCCAGCAGCTCTATAGCGGGAGATTCCCCCGGGGAGCTGTTTTTT
CDR3: CASSSIAGDSPGELFF
D: TRBD2
size: -
J: TRBJ2-2
V: TRBV7-2

DNA: TGCGCCAGCAGCTCATCGATACAGGGGGGAAATGAAAAACTGTTTTTT
CDR3: CASSSSIQGGNEKLFF
D: TRBD1
size: -
J: TRBJ1-4
V: TRBV5-1

DNA: TGTGCCAGCAGTTACTCAGACAGGGCGGTCGAGCAGTACTTC
CDR3: CASSYSDRAVEQYF
D: TRBD1
size: -
J: TRBJ2-7
V: TRBV6-2/TRBV6-3

DNA: TGTGCCAGCAGCGTGGTACGGAGCGGGGCCAACGTCCTGACTTTC
CDR3: CASSVVRSGANVLTF
D: -
size: -
J: TRBJ2-6
V: TRBV11-2

DNA: TGTGCCAGCAGTTATTTGGGACAGGGCTCTGGGGCCAACGTCCTGACTTTC
CDR3: CASSYLGQGSGANVLTF
D: TRBD1
size: -
J: TRBJ2-6
V: TRBV5-6

DNA: TGTGCCAGCTCACCCCAGGACAGGGCCGCGAGCTCCTATAATTCACCCCTCCACTTT
CDR3: CASSPQDRAASSYNSPLHF
D: TRBD1
size: -
J: TRBJ1-6
V: TRBV18

DNA: TGCAGCGTTGGCGTTCGGCAGGGGATTAATGGCTACACCTTC
CDR3: CSVGVRQGINGYTF
D: -
size: -
J: TRBJ1-2
V: TRBV29-1

DNA: TGTGCCAGCAGCGTAGGGGGGACTACTCACACCGGGGAGCTGTTTTTT
CDR3: CASSVGGTTHTGELFF
D: TRBD2
size: -
J: TRBJ2-2
V: TRBV9

DNA: TGTGCCAGCAGTTCAATTTCCACGAACACCGGGGAGCTGTTTTTT
CDR3: CASSSISTNTGELFF
D: -
size: -
J: TRBJ2-2
V: TRBV27

DNA: TGTGCCAGCAGCGTAGTTAGCGGGGGTATATACAATGAGCAGTTCTTC
CDR3: CASSVVSGGIYNEQFF
D: TRBD2
size: -
J: TRBJ2-1
V: TRBV9

DNA: TGTGCCAGCAGTTTCCTCGGACTAGCCAGGGGAACAGATACGCAGTATTTT
CDR3: CASSFLGLARGTDTQYF
D: TRBD2
size: -
J: TRBJ2-3
V: TRBV27

DNA: TGTGCCAGCAGTTACGGGGATGGGGCGTCCGAGCAGTACTTC
CDR3: CASSYGDGASEQYF
D: -
size: -
J: TRBJ2-7
V: TRBV6-5

DNA: TGTGCCAGCAGTTACTCGCCAGGGGTAGGAAACACCATATATTTT
CDR3: CASSYSPGVGNTIYF
D: -
size: -
J: TRBJ1-3
V: TRBV6-5

DNA: TGTGCCAGTAGTCCACTCGGCGGGACCACCTACGAGCAGTACTTC
CDR3: CASSPLGGTTYEQYF
D: -
size: few
J: TRBJ2-7
V: TRBV19

DNA: TGTGCCACACAGGTCTCCTACGAGCAGTACTTC
CDR3: CATQVSYEQYF
D: -
size: few
J: TRBJ2-7
V: TRBV28

DNA: TGTGCCAGCAGCGAGGGACTAGCGGGAGGTTACGAGCAGTACTTC
CDR3: CASSEGLAGGYEQYF
D: TRBD2
size: once
J: TRBJ2-7
V: TRBV9

DNA: TGTGCCAGCAGCTTCGGGACAGGGGGACTTAATGAAAAACTGTTTTTT
CDR3: CASSFGTGGLNEKLFF
D: TRBD1
size: once
J: TRBJ1-4
V: TRBV7-9

DNA: TGTGCCAGCTCAAAGGACAGCCCCGCTTCCTACGAGCAGTACTTC
CDR3: CASSKDSPASYEQYF
D: -
size: -
J: TRBJ2-7
V: TRBV18